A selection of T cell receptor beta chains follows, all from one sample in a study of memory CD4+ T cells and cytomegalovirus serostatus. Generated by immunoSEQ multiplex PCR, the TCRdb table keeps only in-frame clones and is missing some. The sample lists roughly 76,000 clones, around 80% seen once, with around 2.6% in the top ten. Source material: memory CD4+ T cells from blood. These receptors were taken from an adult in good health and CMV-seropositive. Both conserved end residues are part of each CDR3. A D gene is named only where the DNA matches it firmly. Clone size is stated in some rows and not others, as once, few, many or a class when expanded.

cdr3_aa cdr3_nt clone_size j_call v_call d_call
CATRTGPLTQYGYTF TGCGCCACCCGGACAGGGCCTCTTACCCAATATGGCTACACCTTC NA TRBJ1-2 TRBV5-1 TRBD1
CASSFERGGTDTQYF TGTGCCAGCAGTTTCGAGCGGGGTGGCACAGATACGCAGTATTTT once TRBJ2-3 TRBV28 TRBD2
CAGGTLTYEQYF TGTGCCGGCGGGACTTTAACCTACGAGCAGTACTTC NA TRBJ2-7 TRBV30 NA
CASTQKGPGELFF TGTGCCAGTACTCAGAAGGGTCCCGGGGAGCTGTTTTTT NA TRBJ2-2 TRBV19 NA
CASSYDTTDEKLFF TGTGCCAGCAGTTACGACACTACCGATGAAAAACTGTTTTTT once TRBJ1-4 TRBV28 NA
CASSGPGGTEAFF TGTGCCAGCAGCGGCCCAGGTGGCACTGAAGCTTTCTTT NA TRBJ1-1 TRBV2 NA
CASSPMGTSGKNIQYF TGTGCCAGCAGCCCGATGGGGACTAGCGGCAAAAACATTCAGTACTTC NA TRBJ2-4 TRBV9 TRBD2
CASNLPGGADTQYF TGTGCCAGCAACCTACCGGGAGGGGCAGATACGCAGTATTTT NA TRBJ2-3 TRBV7-2 TRBD2
CASSLGGRGEKLFF TGTGCCAGCAGCTTGGGAGGGCGAGGTGAAAAACTGTTTTTT NA TRBJ1-4 TRBV5-6 NA
CASSTVAGPLRPNEQFF TGCGCCAGCAGCACCGTAGCGGGCCCCCTCAGGCCCAATGAGCAGTTCTTC few TRBJ2-1 TRBV5-1 TRBD2
CASGLGMTSGGGDTQYF TGTGCTAGTGGTTTGGGGATGACTAGCGGGGGTGGAGATACGCAGTATTTT NA TRBJ2-3 TRBV12-5 TRBD2
CASSGVNGANVLTF TGTGCCAGCAGTGGCGTAAACGGGGCCAACGTCCTGACTTTC NA TRBJ2-6 TRBV2 NA
CASSPGSASRDTQYF TGTGCCAGCAGCCCAGGCTCAGCTTCGCGAGATACGCAGTATTTT NA TRBJ2-3 TRBV7-2 NA
CASSISWGNTEAFF TGTGCCAGCAGCATTTCTTGGGGGAACACTGAAGCTTTCTTT NA TRBJ1-1 TRBV2 NA